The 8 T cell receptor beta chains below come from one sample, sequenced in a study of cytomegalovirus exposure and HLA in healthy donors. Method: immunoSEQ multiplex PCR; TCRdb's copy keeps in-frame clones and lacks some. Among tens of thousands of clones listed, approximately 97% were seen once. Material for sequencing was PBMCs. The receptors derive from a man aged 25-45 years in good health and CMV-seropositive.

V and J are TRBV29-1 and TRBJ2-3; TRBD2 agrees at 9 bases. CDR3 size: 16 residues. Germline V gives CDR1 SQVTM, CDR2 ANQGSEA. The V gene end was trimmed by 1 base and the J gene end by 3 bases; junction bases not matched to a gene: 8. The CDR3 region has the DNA TGCAGCGTTGAAGGGGGGATAGCGGGAGATACAGATACGCAGTATTTT. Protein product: CSVEGGIAGDTDTQYF.

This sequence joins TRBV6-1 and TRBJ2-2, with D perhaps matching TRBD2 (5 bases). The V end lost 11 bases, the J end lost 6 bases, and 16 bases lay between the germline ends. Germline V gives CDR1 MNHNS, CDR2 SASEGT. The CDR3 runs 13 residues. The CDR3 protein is CAGLRGPAGELFF. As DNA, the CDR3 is TGTGCCGGCCTCAGAGGGCCAGCCGGGGAGCTGTTTTTT.

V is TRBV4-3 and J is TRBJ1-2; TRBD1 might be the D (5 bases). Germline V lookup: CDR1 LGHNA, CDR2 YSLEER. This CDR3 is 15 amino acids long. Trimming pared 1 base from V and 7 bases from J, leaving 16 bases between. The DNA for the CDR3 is TGCGCCAGCAGCCAAGTAACCCCCGGGGGTGGTGGCTACACCTTC. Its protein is CASSQVTPGGGGYTF.

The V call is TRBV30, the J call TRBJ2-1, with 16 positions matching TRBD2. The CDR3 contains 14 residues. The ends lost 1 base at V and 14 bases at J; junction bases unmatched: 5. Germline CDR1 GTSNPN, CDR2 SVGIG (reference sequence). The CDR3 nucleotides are TGTGCCTGGAGTGCGGGACTAGCGGGAGGGCCGGAGTTCTTC. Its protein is CAWSAGLAGGPEFF.

The CDR3 nucleotides read TGTGCCACCAGTGCAGGCTATTACGAGCAGTACTTC. This sequence encodes CATSAGYYEQYF. The chain carries TRBV15 and TRBJ2-7; D is ambiguous. This CDR3 is 12 amino acids long. Trimming removed 6 bases at V and 4 bases at J, with 10 bases between. CDR1 is LNHNV and CDR2 is YYDKDF in the germline V gene (reference sequence).

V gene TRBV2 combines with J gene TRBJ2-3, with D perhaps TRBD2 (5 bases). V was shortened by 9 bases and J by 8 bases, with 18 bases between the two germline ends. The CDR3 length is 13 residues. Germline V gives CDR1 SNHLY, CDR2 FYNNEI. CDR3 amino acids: CASIKTFGGTQYF. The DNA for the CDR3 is TGTGCCAGTATCAAAACGTTCGGAGGTACGCAGTATTTT.

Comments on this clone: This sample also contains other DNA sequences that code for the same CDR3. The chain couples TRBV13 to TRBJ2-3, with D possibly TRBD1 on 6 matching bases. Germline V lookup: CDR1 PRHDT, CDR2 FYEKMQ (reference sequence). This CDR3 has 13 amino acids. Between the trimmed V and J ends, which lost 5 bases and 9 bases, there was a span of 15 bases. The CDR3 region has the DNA TGTGCCAGCAGCCCGGACAGAATTCGGACGCAGTATTTT. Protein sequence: CASSPDRIRTQYF.

CDR3 DNA sequence: TGCGCCAGCAGCTGGGGGACAACAACTAATGAAAAACTGTTTTTT. Its protein is CASSWGTTTNEKLFF. This chain uses TRBV5-1 with TRBJ1-4, with a weak D call TRBD1 (6 bases). CDR1 and CDR2 (germline): SGHRS, YFSETQ. The CDR3 is made up of 15 amino acids. Trimming stripped 3 bases from V and 0 bases from J, with 9 bases between.